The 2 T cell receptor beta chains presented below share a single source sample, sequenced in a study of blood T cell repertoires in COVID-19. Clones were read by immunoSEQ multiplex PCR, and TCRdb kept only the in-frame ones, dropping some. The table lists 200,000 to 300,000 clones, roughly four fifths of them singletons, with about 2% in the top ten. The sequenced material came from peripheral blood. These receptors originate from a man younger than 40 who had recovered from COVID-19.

The CDR3 spells CAAKGVLENTIYF. The DNA for the CDR3 is TGTGCCGCGAAGGGGGTGTTGGAAAACACCATATATTTT. J is TRBJ1-3 and V is TRBV6-5; D may be TRBD1 (6 bases). The CDR3 totals 13 residues. Germline lookup yields CDR1 MNHEY and CDR2 SVGAGI. V was trimmed by 11 bases and J by 6 bases, leaving 17 bases between them.

The DNA for the CDR3 is TGTGCCAGCAGCGTAGCGGGGGGGCCCCAGTACTTC. Translated, it gives CASSVAGGPQYF. The chain links TRBV9 to TRBJ2-5; 8 nucleotides align to TRBD2. Germline loops: CDR1 SGDLS, CDR2 YYNGEE. This CDR3 spans 12 amino acids. After removal of 0 bases from V and 9 bases from J, the junction contained 1 base not matched to a gene.